Below are 16 T cell receptor beta chains sequenced from a single sample in a study of blood T cell repertoires in COVID-19. Sequenced by immunoSEQ multiplex PCR; TCRdb stores in-frame clones only, minus some. The profile shows about 200,000 clones, about 94% of them singletons. Sequencing was carried out using peripheral blood. The receptors derive from a man aged 60-69 years with COVID-19, enrolled during active disease.

The rearrangement links TRBV5-1 to TRBJ1-2; D may be TRBD1 (6 bases). This CDR3 region has 14 residues. The V gene lost 3 bases and the J gene lost 6 bases, with 15 bases spanning the gap. Germline-derived CDR1 and CDR2 are SGHRS and YFSETQ. The DNA for the CDR3 is TGCGCCAGCAGCTCGACACAGGGAGGGCATGGCTACACCTTC. Residues: CASSSTQGGHGYTF.

The chain couples TRBV5-4 to TRBJ2-2; 10 bases line up with TRBD1. The CDR3 covers 16 residues. The ends lost 4 bases at V and 4 bases at J; junction bases unmatched: 7. Germline-derived CDR1 and CDR2 are SGHNT and YYREEE (reference sequence). The CDR3 DNA is TGTGCCAGCAGCCCGCGGACAGGGGGATCCACCGGGGAGCTGTTTTTT. Protein sequence: CASSPRTGGSTGELFF.

The rearrangement uses TRBV30 and TRBJ1-6; D remains ambiguous. The length of the CDR3 is 13 residues. The V and J ends lost 2 bases and 9 bases respectively, with 11 bases between them. Germline loops: CDR1 GTSNPN, CDR2 SVGIG (reference sequence). CDR3 sequence (DNA): TGTGCCTGGAGTTTAGACCGGGGTTCACCCCTCCACTTT. Translation: CAWSLDRGSPLHF.

The chain is built from TRBV2 and TRBJ2-2; perhaps TRBD1 as D (5 bases). Germline loops: CDR1 SNHLY, CDR2 FYNNEI. The CDR3 runs to 14 residues. Trimming removed 4 bases from V and 7 bases from J, with 13 bases in between. The CDR3 sequence is CASSGIGANGELFF. CDR3 DNA: TGTGCCAGCAGTGGCATTGGGGCGAACGGGGAGCTGTTTTTT.

In DNA form, the CDR3 reads TGCGCCAGCAGCCAGGAGACGTCCTTTCGTAATGAAAAACTGTTTTTT. It encodes CASSQETSFRNEKLFF. The rearrangement links TRBV4-1 to TRBJ1-4; no firm D call. CDR1 MGHRA and CDR2 YSYEKL come from the germline V gene. With 3 bases removed from V and 4 bases from J, the gap between germline ends came to 15 bases. This CDR3 is built from 16 residues.

V is TRBV27 and J is TRBJ2-2; D is ambiguous. The V and J ends lost 2 bases and 3 bases respectively, with 16 bases between them. From germline, CDR1 is MNHEY and CDR2 SMNVEV (reference sequence). The CDR3 sequence is 17 residues long. CDR3 in amino acids: CASSLEVRRAYTGELFF. The CDR3 nucleotides are TGTGCCAGCAGTTTAGAGGTCCGCAGAGCATACACCGGGGAGCTGTTTTTT.

The rearrangement links TRBV2 to TRBJ1-5, with 10 bases lining up with TRBD1. CDR1 and CDR2 from the germline V gene are SNHLY and FYNNEI. This CDR3 comprises 14 residues. The V gene end was trimmed by 6 bases and the J gene end by 6 bases; junction bases not matched to a gene: 5. This CDR3 reads CASSGQGGGQPQHF. The CDR3 DNA reads as TGTGCCAGCAGCGGACAGGGGGGAGGTCAGCCCCAGCATTTT.

The chain couples TRBV21-1 to TRBJ2-5; the table's D call, TRBD2, has no DNA check behind it. TRBV21-1 constitutes a pseudogene. There are 11 residues in the CDR3. The CDR3 protein is CASSKSSAQYF. CDR3 nucleotides: TGTGCCAGCAGCAAATCCTCGGCCCAGTACTTC.

The sample holds one count of this clone. J is TRBJ2-1 and V is TRBV28; no clear D. The length of the CDR3 is 11 residues. Trimming removed 6 bases at V and 8 bases at J, with 8 bases between. From germline, CDR1 is MDHEN and CDR2 SYDVKM. The CDR3 nucleotides are TGTGCCAGCAGCCGTCTCGATGAGCAGTTCTTC. Translated, it gives CASSRLDEQFF.

The CDR3 DNA sequence: TGCGCCAGCAGTGAGAGTGGGGGGTTGGGCTATGGCTACACCTTC. Its translation is CASSESGGLGYGYTF. The V and J genes are TRBV10-2 and TRBJ1-2, with D possibly being TRBD1 (5 bases). From germline, CDR1 is WSHSY and CDR2 SAAADI. The CDR3 sequence is 15 residues long. The V end was cut by 2 bases, the J end by 4 bases, with 14 bases between.

This rearrangement joins TRBV7-2 to TRBJ2-7, with D perhaps matching TRBD1 (6 bases). This CDR3 is 14 amino acids long. With 2 bases removed from V and 2 bases from J, the gap between germline ends came to 10 bases. Per germline, CDR1 SGHTA and CDR2 FQGNSA. The CDR3 sequence: CASSLNQGPYEQYF. The CDR3 nucleotides read TGTGCCAGCAGCTTAAATCAGGGGCCCTACGAGCAGTACTTC.

This clone is a singleton in its sample. The chain is built from TRBV5-4 and TRBJ2-7; maybe TRBD2 (5 bases). Germline V CDR1 and CDR2: SGHNT, YYREEE (reference sequence). The CDR3 consists of 15 residues. The V end lost 3 bases, the J end lost 5 bases, and 18 bases lay between the germline ends. CDR3 nucleotide sequence: TGTGCCAGCAGCTCCCCTTACCGGGGTCTCCACGAGCAGTACTTC. Its protein product is CASSSPYRGLHEQYF. Looking up the rest from reference TRBV5-4 and TRBJ2-7 gives the full variable domain: ETGVTQSPTHLIKTRGQQVTLRCSSQSGHNTVSWYQQALGQGPQFIFQYYREEENGRGNFPPRFSGLQFPNYSSELNVNALELDDSALYLCASSSPYRGLHEQYFGPGTRLTVT.

The chain carries TRBV10-2 and TRBJ2-7; D might be TRBD2 (5 bases). The CDR3 runs 11 residues. Germline V CDR1 and CDR2: WSHSY, SAAADI. The V and J ends lost 6 bases and 5 bases respectively, with 8 bases between them. CDR3 protein: CASSLGDEQYF. The CDR3 DNA reads as TGCGCCAGCAGCCTCGGGGACGAGCAGTACTTC.

CDR3 loop: CASSPPQGHEQYF. CDR3 DNA: TGTGCCAGCTCACCACCGCAGGGTCACGAGCAGTACTTC. The V and J genes are TRBV18 and TRBJ2-7; weak D call: TRBD1 (5 bases). The V end lost 0 bases, the J end lost 5 bases, and 8 bases lay between the germline ends. CDR1 and CDR2 from the germline V gene are KGHSH and LQKENI. This CDR3 contains 13 residues.

J is TRBJ2-1 and V is TRBV9; 7 nucleotides line up with TRBD2. This CDR3 comprises 15 residues. V was clipped by 0 bases and J by 7 bases; unmatched bases: 7. From germline, CDR1 is SGDLS and CDR2 YYNGEE. The DNA of the CDR3 is TGTGCCAGCAGCGTAGATTCCCTGGGAGGGAATGAGCAGTTCTTC. It is translated as CASSVDSLGGNEQFF.

This clone has a handful of counts. J is TRBJ1-6 and V is TRBV15; D gene ambiguous. Deletions cut 5 bases from V and 14 bases from J, with 13 bases between. The CDR3 is 12 residues long. The germline V gene encodes CDR1 LNHNV and CDR2 YYDKDF (reference sequence). CDR3 residues: CATSDEGRALHF. In nucleotides, the CDR3 is TGTGCCACCAGCGACGAGGGAAGGGCCCTCCACTTT.